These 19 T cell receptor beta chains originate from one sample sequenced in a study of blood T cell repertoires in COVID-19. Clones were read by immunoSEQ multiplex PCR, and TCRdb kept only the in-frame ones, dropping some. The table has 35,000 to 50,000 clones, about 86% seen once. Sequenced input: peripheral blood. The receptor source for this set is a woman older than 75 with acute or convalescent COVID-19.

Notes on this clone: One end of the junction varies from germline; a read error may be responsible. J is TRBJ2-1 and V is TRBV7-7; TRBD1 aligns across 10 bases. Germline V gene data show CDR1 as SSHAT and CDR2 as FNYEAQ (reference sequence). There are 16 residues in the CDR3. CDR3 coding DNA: TGTGCTAGCAGCTTAGAGGGGACAGGGGAATACAATGAGCAGTTCTTC. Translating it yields CASSLEGTGEYNEQFF.

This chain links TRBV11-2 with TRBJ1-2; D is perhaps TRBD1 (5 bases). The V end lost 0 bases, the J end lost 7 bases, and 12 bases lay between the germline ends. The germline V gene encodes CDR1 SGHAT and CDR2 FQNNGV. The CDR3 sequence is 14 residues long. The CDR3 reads CASSLDRTQGGYTF. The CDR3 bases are TGTGCCAGCAGCTTAGATCGCACCCAGGGTGGCTACACCTTC.

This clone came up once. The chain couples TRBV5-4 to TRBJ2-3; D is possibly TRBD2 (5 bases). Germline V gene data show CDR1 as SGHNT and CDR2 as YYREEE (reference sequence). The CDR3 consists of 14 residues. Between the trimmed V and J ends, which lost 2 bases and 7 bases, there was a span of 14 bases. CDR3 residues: CASSFQRRGNTQYF. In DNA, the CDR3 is TGTGCCAGCAGCTTCCAGCGGCGAGGGAATACGCAGTATTTT.

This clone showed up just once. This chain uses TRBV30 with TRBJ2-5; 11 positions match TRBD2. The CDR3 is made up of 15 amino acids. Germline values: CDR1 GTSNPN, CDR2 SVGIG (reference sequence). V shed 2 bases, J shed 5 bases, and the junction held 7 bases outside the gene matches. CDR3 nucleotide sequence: TGTGCCTGGAGTCATAGCGGGGGGGCCCCGGAGACCCAGTACTTC. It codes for CAWSHSGGAPETQYF.

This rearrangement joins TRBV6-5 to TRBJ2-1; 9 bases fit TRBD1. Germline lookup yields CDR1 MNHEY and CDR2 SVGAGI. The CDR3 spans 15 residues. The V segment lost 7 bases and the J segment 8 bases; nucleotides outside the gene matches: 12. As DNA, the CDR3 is TGTGCCAGCATAGATGGGACAGGGAGAAGGGATGAGCAGTTCTTC. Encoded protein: CASIDGTGRRDEQFF.

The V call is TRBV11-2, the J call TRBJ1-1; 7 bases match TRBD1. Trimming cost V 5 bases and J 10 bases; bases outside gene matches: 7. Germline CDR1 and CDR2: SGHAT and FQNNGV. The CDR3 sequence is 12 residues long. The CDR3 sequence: CASSRDRERAFF. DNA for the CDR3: TGTGCCAGCAGCCGCGACAGGGAACGAGCTTTCTTT.

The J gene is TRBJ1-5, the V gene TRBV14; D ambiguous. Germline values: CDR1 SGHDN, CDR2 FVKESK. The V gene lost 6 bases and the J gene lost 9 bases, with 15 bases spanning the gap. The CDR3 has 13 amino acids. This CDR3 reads CASSVGRSGPQHF. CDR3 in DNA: TGTGCCAGCAGTGTCGGAAGGAGCGGGCCCCAGCATTTT.

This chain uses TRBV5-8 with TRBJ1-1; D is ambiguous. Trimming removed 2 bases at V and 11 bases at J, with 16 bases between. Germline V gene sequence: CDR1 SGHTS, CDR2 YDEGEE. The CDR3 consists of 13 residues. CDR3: CASSLLGPNEAFF. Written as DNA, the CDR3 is TGTGCCAGCAGCTTACTAGGGCCAAATGAGGCTTTCTTT.

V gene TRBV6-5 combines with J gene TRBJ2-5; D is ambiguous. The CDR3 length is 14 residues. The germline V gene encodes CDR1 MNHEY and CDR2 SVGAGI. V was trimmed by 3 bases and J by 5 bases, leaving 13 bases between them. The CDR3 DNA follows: TGTGCCAGCAGTTATGGAGTCAATCGGGAGACCCAGTACTTC. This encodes CASSYGVNRETQYF.

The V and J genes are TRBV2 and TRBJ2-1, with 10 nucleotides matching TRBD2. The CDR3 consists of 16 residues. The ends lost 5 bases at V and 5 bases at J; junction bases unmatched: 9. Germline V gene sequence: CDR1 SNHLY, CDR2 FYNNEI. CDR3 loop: CASSRLTSGANNEQFF. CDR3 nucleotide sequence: TGTGCCAGCAGTCGTCTCACTAGCGGGGCCAACAATGAGCAGTTCTTC. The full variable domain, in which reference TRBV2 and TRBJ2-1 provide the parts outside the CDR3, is EPEVTQTPSHQVTQMGQEVILRCVPISNHLYFYWYRQILGQKVEFLVSFYNNEISEKSEIFDDQFSVERPDGSNFTLKIRSTKLEDSAMYFCASSRLTSGANNEQFFGPGTRLTVL.

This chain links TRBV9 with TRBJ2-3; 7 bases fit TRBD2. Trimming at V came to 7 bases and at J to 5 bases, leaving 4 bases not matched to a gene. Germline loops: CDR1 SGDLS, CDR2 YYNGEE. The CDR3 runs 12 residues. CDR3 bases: TGTGCCAGCGCCCCTAGCGGAGATACGCAGTATTTT. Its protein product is CASAPSGDTQYF. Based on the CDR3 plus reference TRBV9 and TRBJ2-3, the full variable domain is DSGVTQTPKHLITATGQRVTLRCSPRSGDLSVYWYQQSLDQGLQFLIQYYNGEERAKGNILERFSAQQFPDLHSELNLSSLELGDSALYFCASAPSGDTQYFGPGTRLTVL.

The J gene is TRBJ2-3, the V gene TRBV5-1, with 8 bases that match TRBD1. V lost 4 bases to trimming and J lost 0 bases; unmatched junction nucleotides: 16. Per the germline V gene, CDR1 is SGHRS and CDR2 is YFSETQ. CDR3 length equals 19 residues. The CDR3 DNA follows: TGCGCCAGCAGCCCCAAAACACAAACAGGGGGACCTAGCACAGATACGCAGTATTTT. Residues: CASSPKTQTGGPSTDTQYF.

The CDR3, as DNA: TGTGCCAGCAGCTACCGGACTAGCGGAGGGAATGAGCAGTTCTTC. Its translation is CASSYRTSGGNEQFF. The chain employs TRBV11-2 and TRBJ2-1; TRBD2 aligns across 10 bases. There are 15 residues in the CDR3. Germline assignment: CDR1 SGHAT and CDR2 FQNNGV. Unmatched junction bases numbered 7, after V lost 4 bases and J lost 7 bases.

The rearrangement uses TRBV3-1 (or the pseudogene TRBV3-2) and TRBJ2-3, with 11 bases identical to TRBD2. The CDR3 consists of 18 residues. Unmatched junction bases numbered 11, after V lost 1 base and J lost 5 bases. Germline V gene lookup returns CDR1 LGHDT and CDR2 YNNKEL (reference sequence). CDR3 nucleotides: TGTGCCAGCAGCCAAGTTGGTAGTAGCGGGGGGGTCGGAGATACGCAGTATTTT. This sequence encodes CASSQVGSSGGVGDTQYF.

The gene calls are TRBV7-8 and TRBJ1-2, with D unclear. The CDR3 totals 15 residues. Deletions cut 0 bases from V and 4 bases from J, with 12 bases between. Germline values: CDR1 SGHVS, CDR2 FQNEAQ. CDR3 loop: CASSLAPTNSYGYTF. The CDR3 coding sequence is TGTGCCAGCAGCTTAGCGCCCACCAACTCCTATGGCTACACCTTC. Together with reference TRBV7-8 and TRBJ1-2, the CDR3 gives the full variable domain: GAGVSQSPRYKVAKRGQDVALRCDPISGHVSLFWYQQALGQGPEFLTYFQNEAQLDKSGLPSDRFFAERPEGSVSTLKIQRTQQEDSAVYLCASSLAPTNSYGYTFGSGTRLTVV.

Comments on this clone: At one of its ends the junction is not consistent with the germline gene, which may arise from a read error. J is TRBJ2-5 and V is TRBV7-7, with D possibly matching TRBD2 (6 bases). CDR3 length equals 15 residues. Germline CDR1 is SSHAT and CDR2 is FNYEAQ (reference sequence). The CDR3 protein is CASSKGTPRGETQYF. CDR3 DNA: TGTGCTAGCAGTAAAGGGACTCCCCGAGGGGAGACCCAGTACTTC.

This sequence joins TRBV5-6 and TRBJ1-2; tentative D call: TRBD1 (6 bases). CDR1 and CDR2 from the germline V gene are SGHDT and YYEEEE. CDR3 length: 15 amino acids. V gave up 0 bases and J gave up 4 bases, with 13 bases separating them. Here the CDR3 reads CASSLVLGAAYGYTF. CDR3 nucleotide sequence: TGTGCCAGCAGCTTGGTTCTGGGGGCGGCCTATGGCTACACCTTC.

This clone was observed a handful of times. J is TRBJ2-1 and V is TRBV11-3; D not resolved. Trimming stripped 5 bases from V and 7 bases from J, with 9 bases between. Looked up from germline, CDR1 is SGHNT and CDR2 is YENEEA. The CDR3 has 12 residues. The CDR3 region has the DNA TGTGCCAGCAGCCTTGGCCCGAATGAGCAGTTCTTC. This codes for CASSLGPNEQFF.

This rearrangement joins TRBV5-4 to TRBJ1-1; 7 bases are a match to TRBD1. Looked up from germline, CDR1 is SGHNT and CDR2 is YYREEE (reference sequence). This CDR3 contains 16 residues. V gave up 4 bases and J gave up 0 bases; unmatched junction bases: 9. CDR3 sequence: CASSPRMTGMNTEAFF. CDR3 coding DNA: TGTGCCAGCAGCCCCCGAATGACAGGGATGAACACTGAAGCTTTCTTT.